The source of this T cell receptor beta chain is a study of identical twins. The authors used template switching to add a universal primer site and gave cDNA unique molecular identifiers. TCRdb re-called the 5' RACE reads with MiXCR, one entry per CDR3 protein. The data hold 500,000 to 550,000 distinct CDR3 sequences, with approximately 20% observed a single time. Of note for this clonotype: Antigen specificity is unknown.

This CDR3 comprises 17 residues. V gave up 2 bases and J gave up 3 bases; unmatched junction bases: 10. Germline-derived CDR1 and CDR2 are LGHDT and YNNKEL (reference sequence). Overall study findings and caveats: Beta out-of-frame twin sharing showed a weaker excess.

The data were also submitted as part of a second study, on yellow fever vaccine responses in identical twins.

The chain links TRBV3-1 to TRBJ2-3, with TRBD2 matching 8 bases. Sequenced material: CD4+ T cells sorted from blood. This clonotype was sampled from a woman aged 18 to 35 in good health. CDR3 region: CASSQPPGLGRTDTQYF. CDR3 in DNA: TGTGCCAGCAGCCAACCTCCGGGACTAGGGAGGACAGATACGCAGTATTTT.